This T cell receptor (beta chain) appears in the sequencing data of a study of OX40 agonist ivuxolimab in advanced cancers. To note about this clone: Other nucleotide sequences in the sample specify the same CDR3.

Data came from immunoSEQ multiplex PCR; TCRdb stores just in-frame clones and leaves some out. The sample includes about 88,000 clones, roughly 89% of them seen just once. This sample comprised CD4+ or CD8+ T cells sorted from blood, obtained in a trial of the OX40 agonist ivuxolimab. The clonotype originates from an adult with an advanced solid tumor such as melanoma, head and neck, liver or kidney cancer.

The CDR3 DNA sequence: TGTGCCAGCAGCTCCGGCTGGGGGACAGGGGGCAAAGATACGCAGTATTTT. This encodes CASSSGWGTGGKDTQYF. J is TRBJ2-3 and V is TRBV5-6, with TRBD1 matching over 12 bases. Germline CDR1 SGHDT, CDR2 YYEEEE. The J segment lost 5 bases and the V segment lost 3 bases, leaving 10 bases of the junction unmatched. The CDR3 is 17 amino acids.